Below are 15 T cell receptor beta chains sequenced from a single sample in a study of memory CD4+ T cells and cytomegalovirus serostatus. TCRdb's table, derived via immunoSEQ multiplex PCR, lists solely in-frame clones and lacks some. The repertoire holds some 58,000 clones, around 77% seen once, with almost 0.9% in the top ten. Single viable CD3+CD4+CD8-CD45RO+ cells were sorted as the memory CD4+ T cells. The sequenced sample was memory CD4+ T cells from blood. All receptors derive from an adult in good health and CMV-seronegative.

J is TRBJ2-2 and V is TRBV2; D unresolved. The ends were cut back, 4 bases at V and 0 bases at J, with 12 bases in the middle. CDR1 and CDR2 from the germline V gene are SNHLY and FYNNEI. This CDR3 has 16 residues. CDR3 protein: CASSVRSIANTGELFF. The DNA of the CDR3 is TGTGCCAGCAGTGTTAGGTCTATCGCGAACACCGGGGAGCTGTTTTTT.

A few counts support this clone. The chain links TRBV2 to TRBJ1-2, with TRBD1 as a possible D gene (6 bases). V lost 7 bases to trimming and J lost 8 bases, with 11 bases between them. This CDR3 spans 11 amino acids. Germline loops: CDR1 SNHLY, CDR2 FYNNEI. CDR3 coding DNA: TGTGCCAGCACCTACCAGGGGGGCTACACCTTC. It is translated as CASTYQGGYTF. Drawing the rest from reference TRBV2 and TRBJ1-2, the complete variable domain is EPEVTQTPSHQVTQMGQEVILRCVPISNHLYFYWYRQILGQKVEFLVSFYNNEISEKSEIFDDQFSVERPDGSNFTLKIRSTKLEDSAMYFCASTYQGGYTFGSGTRLTVV.

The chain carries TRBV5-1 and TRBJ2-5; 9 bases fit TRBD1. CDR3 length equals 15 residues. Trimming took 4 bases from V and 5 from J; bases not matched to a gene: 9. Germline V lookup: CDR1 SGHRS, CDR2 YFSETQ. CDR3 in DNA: TGCGCCAGCAGCACTCCGGGACAGGGCGCCGAGACCCAGTACTTC. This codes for CASSTPGQGAETQYF.

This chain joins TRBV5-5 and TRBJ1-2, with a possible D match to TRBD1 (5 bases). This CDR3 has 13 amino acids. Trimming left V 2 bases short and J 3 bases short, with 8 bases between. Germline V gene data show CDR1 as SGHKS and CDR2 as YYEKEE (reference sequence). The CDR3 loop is CASSFQGHYGYTF. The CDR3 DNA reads TGTGCCAGCAGCTTCCAGGGCCACTATGGCTACACCTTC.

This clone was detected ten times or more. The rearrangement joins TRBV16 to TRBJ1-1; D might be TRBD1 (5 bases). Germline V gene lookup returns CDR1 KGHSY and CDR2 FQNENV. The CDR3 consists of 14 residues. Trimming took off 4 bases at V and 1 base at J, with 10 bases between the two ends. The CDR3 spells CASSRGRSNTEAFF. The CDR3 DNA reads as TGTGCCAGCAGCCGGGGACGTTCGAACACTGAAGCTTTCTTT.

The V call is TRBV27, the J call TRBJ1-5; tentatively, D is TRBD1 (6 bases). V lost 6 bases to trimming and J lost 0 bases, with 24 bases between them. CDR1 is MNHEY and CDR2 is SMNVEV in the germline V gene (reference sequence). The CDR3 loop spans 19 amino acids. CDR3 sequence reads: CASSSYGAGQFSSNQPQHF. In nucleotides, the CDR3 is TGTGCCAGCAGCAGTTACGGGGCAGGACAGTTCAGTAGCAATCAGCCCCAGCATTTT.

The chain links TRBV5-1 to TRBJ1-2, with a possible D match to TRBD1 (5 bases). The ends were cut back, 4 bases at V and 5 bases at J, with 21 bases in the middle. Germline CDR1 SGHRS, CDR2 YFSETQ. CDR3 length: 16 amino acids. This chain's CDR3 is CASSPDGTVGGYGYTF. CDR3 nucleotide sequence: TGCGCCAGCAGCCCCGATGGTACAGTTGGGGGATATGGCTACACCTTC.

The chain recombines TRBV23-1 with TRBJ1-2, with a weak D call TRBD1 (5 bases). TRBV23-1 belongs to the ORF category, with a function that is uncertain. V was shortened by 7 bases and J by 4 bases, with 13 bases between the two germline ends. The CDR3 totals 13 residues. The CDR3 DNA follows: TGCGCCAGCATCTGGGACGGAGGCTATGGCTACACCTTC. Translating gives CASIWDGGYGYTF.

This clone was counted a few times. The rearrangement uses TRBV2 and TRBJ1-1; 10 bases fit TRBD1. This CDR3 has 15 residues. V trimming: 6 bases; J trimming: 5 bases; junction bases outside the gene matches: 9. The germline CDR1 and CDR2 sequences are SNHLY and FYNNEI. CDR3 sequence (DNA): TGTGCCAGCAGGAGACAGGGGGCGCCGGGGACTGAAGCTTTCTTT. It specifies CASRRQGAPGTEAFF.

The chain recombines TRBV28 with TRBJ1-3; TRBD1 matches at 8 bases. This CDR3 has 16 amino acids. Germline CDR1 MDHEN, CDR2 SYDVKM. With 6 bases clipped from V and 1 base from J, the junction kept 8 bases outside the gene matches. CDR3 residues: CASSSRGQGSGNTIYF. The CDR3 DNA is TGTGCCAGCAGCTCCAGGGGGCAGGGGTCTGGAAACACCATATATTTT.

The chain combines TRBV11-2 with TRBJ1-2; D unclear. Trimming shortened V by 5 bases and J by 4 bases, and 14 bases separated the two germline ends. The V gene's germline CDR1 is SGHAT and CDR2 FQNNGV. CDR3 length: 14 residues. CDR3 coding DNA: TGTGCCAGCAGCCCCGGCGACACTTCCTATGGCTACACCTTC. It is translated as CASSPGDTSYGYTF.

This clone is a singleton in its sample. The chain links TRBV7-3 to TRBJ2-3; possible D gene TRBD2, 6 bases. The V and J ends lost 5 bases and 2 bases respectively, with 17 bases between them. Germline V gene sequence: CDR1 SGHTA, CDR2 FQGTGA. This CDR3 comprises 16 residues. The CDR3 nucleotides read TGTGCCAGCAGCCCATACGGGAGAGGGGACACAGATACGCAGTATTTT. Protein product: CASSPYGRGDTDTQYF.

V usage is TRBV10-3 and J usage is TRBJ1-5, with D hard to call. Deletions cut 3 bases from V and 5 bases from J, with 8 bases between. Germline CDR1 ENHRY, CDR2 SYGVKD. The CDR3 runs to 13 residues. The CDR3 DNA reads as TGTGCCATCAGTGAAGACGGAGATCAGCCCCAGCATTTT. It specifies CAISEDGDQPQHF.

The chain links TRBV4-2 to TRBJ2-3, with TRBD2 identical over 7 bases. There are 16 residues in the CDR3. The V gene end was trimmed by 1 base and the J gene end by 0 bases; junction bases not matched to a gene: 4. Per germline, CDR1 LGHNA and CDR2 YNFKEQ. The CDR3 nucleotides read TGTGCCAGCAGCCAAGGAGATAGCGGGAGCACAGATACGCAGTATTTT. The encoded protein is CASSQGDSGSTDTQYF.

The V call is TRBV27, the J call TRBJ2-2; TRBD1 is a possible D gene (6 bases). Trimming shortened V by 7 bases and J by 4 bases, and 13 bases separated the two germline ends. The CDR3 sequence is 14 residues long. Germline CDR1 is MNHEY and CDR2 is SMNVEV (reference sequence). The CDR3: CASNWGRGTGELFF. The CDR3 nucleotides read TGTGCCAGCAATTGGGGGCGCGGCACCGGGGAGCTGTTTTTT.